These 8 T cell receptor beta chains were all obtained from the same sample, sequenced in a study of PD-L1 blockade in urothelial cancer. Time point indicated: pretreatment peripheral blood. The assay was immunoSEQ multiplex PCR, and TCRdb's table has in-frame clones only and misses some. The profile shows just under 65,000 clones, roughly four fifths of them singletons. The sequenced sample was PBMCs, obtained around atezolizumab (anti-PD-L1) treatment. The origin of the receptors is a man aged 70 or older with urothelial cancer.

V usage is TRBV6-5 and J usage is TRBJ2-2; the match to TRBD1 covers 7 bases. Germline trimming cut 7 bases from V and 7 bases from J; bases unmatched to any gene: 12. Germline V CDR1 and CDR2: MNHEY, SVGAGI. The CDR3 is made up of 15 amino acids. CDR3 residues: CASTVEQGLDGELFF. In DNA form, the CDR3 reads TGTGCCAGCACCGTTGAACAGGGGTTGGACGGGGAGCTGTTTTTT.

The V call is TRBV7-9, the J call TRBJ2-1; 12 nucleotides align to TRBD2. In germline, CDR1 is SEHNR, CDR2 FQNEAQ (reference sequence). The J segment lost 5 bases and the V segment lost 5 bases, leaving 10 bases of the junction unmatched. CDR3 length equals 17 residues. CDR3: CASSTRLAGDSNNEQFF. CDR3 nucleotides: TGTGCCAGCAGCACGAGACTAGCGGGAGATTCCAACAATGAGCAGTTCTTC.

The chain carries TRBV20-1 and TRBJ2-1; D not certain. The CDR3 runs to 11 residues. V lost 5 bases and J lost 4, with 6 bases in between. In germline, CDR1 is DFQATT, CDR2 SNEGSKA (reference sequence). The DNA of the CDR3 is TGCAGTGCTTTTTATTACAATGAGCAGTTCTTC. Translated: CSAFYYNEQFF.

CDR3 amino acids: CASSNRRDYGYTF. The CDR3 DNA reads TGTGCCAGCAGCAATAGACGGGACTATGGCTACACCTTC. The chain uses TRBV2 and TRBJ1-2; no clear D. The length of the CDR3 is 13 residues. Trimming took 6 bases from V and 3 from J, leaving 11 bases between them. Germline V gene lookup returns CDR1 SNHLY and CDR2 FYNNEI.

The chain joins TRBV5-3 to TRBJ1-5; D is uncertain. TRBV5-3 is labeled an ORF, and its function is uncertain. The V end lost 1 base, the J end lost 6 bases, and 8 bases lay between the germline ends. CDR3 length: 13 amino acids. As DNA, the CDR3 is TGTGCCAGAAGCTTGTTTCGGGGTCAGCCCCAGCATTTT. Translated: CARSLFRGQPQHF.

CDR3 amino acids: CASSGWGRNEKLFF. The CDR3 nucleotides are TGTGCCAGCAGCGGGTGGGGGCGAAATGAAAAACTGTTTTTT. This chain joins TRBV7-9 and TRBJ1-4, with D maybe TRBD1 (6 bases). From germline, CDR1 is SEHNR and CDR2 FQNEAQ (reference sequence). This CDR3 has 14 residues. Deletions cut 5 bases from V and 5 bases from J, with 12 bases between.

The V gene is TRBV11-1, the J gene TRBJ2-3; 13 bases agree with TRBD2. Trimming at V came to 4 bases and at J to 3 bases, leaving 7 bases not matched to a gene. The V gene's germline CDR1 is SGHAT and CDR2 FQDESV (reference sequence). CDR3 length: 17 amino acids. This CDR3 is CASSSRTSGRVTDTQYF. CDR3 DNA: TGTGCCAGCAGCTCCCGGACTAGCGGGAGAGTGACAGATACGCAGTATTTT.

The chain couples TRBV7-9 to TRBJ2-7, with D possibly TRBD1 on 6 matching bases. In germline, CDR1 is SEHNR, CDR2 FQNEAQ (reference sequence). The length of the CDR3 is 15 residues. Between the trimmed V and J ends, which lost 2 bases and 2 bases, there was a span of 13 bases. CDR3 sequence: CASSLNPGGAYEQYF. DNA of the CDR3: TGTGCCAGCAGCTTAAATCCTGGGGGCGCCTACGAGCAGTACTTC.